One and the same sample provided the 9 T cell receptor beta chains below, sequenced in a study of CD8+CD57+ T cells in acquired aplastic anemia. Genomic DNA, the template, was used for profiling of the TCR beta VDJ and CDR3. A single record per CDR3 protein comes from TCRdb applying MiXCR to the reads. This sample has around 210,000 distinct CDR3 sequences, with 50% to 70% found just once. It was patients with CD8+CD57+ cell expansion by flow cytometry who were chosen for sequencing. The specimen sequenced was sorted CD4+, CD8+, or CD8+CD57+ T cells (not recorded which) from PBMCs. The receptors here all came from a human donor with aplastic anemia.

This clonotype showed up many times. The chain combines TRBV4-2 with TRBJ2-3, with D possibly matching TRBD2 (6 bases). CDR3 length: 16 residues. V dropped 2 bases and J dropped 2 bases, with 14 bases sitting between them. Germline lookup yields CDR1 LGHNA and CDR2 YNFKEQ. The CDR3 DNA reads as TGTGCCAGCAGCCAAAGTATTACGGGGGTCACAGATACGCAGTATTTT. It is translated as CASSQSITGVTDTQYF.

This clonotype was recorded once. V usage is TRBV5-5 and J usage is TRBJ1-6, with a possible D match to TRBD1 (5 bases). V lost 8 bases and J 7 bases, leaving 10 bases between the germline ends. The CDR3 is 12 residues long. CDR1 is SGHKS and CDR2 is YYEKEE in the germline V gene (reference sequence). The CDR3 loop is CASETANSPLHF. DNA for the CDR3: TGTGCCAGTGAGACAGCAAATTCACCCCTCCACTTT. The whole variable domain, remainder taken from reference TRBV5-5 and TRBJ1-6, is DAGVTQSPTHLIKTRGQQVTLRCSPISGHKSVSWYQQVLGQGPQFIFQYYEKEERGRGNFPDRFSARQFPNYSSELNVNALLLGDSALYLCASETANSPLHFGNGTRLTVT.

The rearrangement uses TRBV7-9 and TRBJ1-1; TRBD1 matches at 7 bases. Germline V gene lookup returns CDR1 SEHNR and CDR2 FQNEAQ (reference sequence). This CDR3 comprises 17 residues. V was clipped by 2 bases and J by 2 bases; unmatched bases: 11. The CDR3 DNA reads TGTGCCAGCAGCTTATCCCCCTCTCGACAGGGTAACACTGAAGCTTTCTTT. Protein: CASSLSPSRQGNTEAFF. The full variable domain, rest sourced from reference TRBV7-9 and TRBJ1-1, is DTGVSQNPRHKITKRGQNVTFRCDPISEHNRLYWYRQTLGQGPEFLTYFQNEAQLEKSRLLSDRFSAERPKGSFSTLEIQRTEQGDSAMYLCASSLSPSRQGNTEAFFGQGTRLTVV.

V gene TRBV10-3 combines with J gene TRBJ1-1, with TRBD1 matching 9 bases. The CDR3 length is 14 residues. The J segment lost 1 base and the V segment lost 8 bases, leaving 5 bases of the junction unmatched. Germline V CDR1 and CDR2: ENHRY, SYGVKD. The chain's CDR3 is CAIAKGQGNTEAFF. CDR3 nucleotide sequence: TGTGCCATCGCCAAGGGACAGGGGAACACTGAAGCTTTCTTT.

The J gene is TRBJ1-2, the V gene TRBV5-1; TRBD1 agrees at 8 bases. The V and J ends lost 4 bases and 2 bases, in that order; junction bases with no gene match: 4. The germline gives CDR1 SGHRS, CDR2 YFSETQ. This CDR3 is 14 amino acids long. DNA of the CDR3: TGCGCCAGCAGCGTGACAGGGGAGAACTATGGCTACACCTTC. The encoded protein is CASSVTGENYGYTF.

The sample holds a few counts of this clonotype. The gene calls are TRBV2 and TRBJ1-1; D uncertain. The V end was cut by 3 bases, the J end by 0 bases, with 5 bases between. This CDR3 has 13 residues. CDR1 is SNHLY and CDR2 is FYNNEI in the germline V gene. CDR3 sequence: CASSDVLNTEAFF. CDR3 coding DNA: TGTGCCAGCAGTGACGTTCTGAACACTGAAGCTTTCTTT.

This chain links TRBV29-1 with TRBJ2-7; tentatively, D is TRBD1 (5 bases). The V end was cut by 2 bases, the J end by 3 bases, with 11 bases between. The CDR3 sequence is 13 residues long. Germline values: CDR1 SQVTM, CDR2 ANQGSEA. Here the CDR3 DNA reads TGCAGCGTTGAATTCACAGGTTTCTACGAGCAGTACTTC. This sequence encodes CSVEFTGFYEQYF.

This clonotype was picked up many times. J is TRBJ2-1 and V is TRBV20-1, with D perhaps being TRBD1 or TRBD2 (5 bases each). The germline V gene encodes CDR1 DFQATT and CDR2 SNEGSKA (reference sequence). The CDR3 contains 15 residues. The V end was cut by 2 bases, the J end by 6 bases, with 17 bases between. DNA of the CDR3: TGCAGTGCTAGAAATAGGGAGACAGACTTCAATGAGCAGTTCTTC. Its protein product is CSARNRETDFNEQFF.

V usage is TRBV25-1 and J usage is TRBJ1-1, with D maybe TRBD1 (5 bases). V lost 3 bases to trimming and J lost 6 bases, with 20 bases between them. The germline V gene encodes CDR1 MGHDK and CDR2 SYGVNS. This CDR3 spans 16 amino acids. CDR3 DNA sequence: TGTGCCAGCAGTGAGGGCCTCGGACATTCAACAGCTGAAGCTTTCTTT. It translates to CASSEGLGHSTAEAFF.